Described below is a single TCR beta chain sequence and its context. Its antigen has not been determined. Base qualities are not at hand, and no much larger clone is one base apart. The data originate from a study of metastatic and nonmetastatic thyroid tumors (TCRdb year 2020). For the wider study: Repertoires from peripheral blood and from tumor or nodule tissue samples of malignant and benign thyroid patients were compared. What the work shows at the level of the full study, not this receptor alone: TCR beta diversity was reported as significantly higher in malignant tumors than in benign nodules, in both blood and tumor samples.

The CDR3 covers 15 residues, taking in both the cysteine and the phenylalanine. Only the CDR3 portion is preserved as DNA: 45 bases, with reading frame beginning at the first base. V was cut back by 3 bases and J by 4 bases, leaving a gap of 15 bases between them. CDR1 and CDR2 are drawn from the germline V gene: MDHEN, SYDVKM. None of the patients had been given any treatment before thyroid surgery. The study retrospectively analysed patient clinical samples collected from the early 2010s to the late 2010s using T-cell receptor beta sequencing. The method was PCR. Instrument on record: Illumina HiSeq 4000. The TCR beta-chain CDR3 region of each patient was profiled by high-throughput sequencing. The authors' analysis ran thus. A classifier to discriminate distant-metastatic papillary thyroid cancer patients was built from CDR3 differences across clinicopathological groups. Repertoire diversity was assessed with the Shannon index, and tumor-blood repertoire similarity with the Morisita-Horn index. TCRdb trimmed public reads at Q25 via fastp, called clones via MiXCR and kept in-frame beta chains. It is TCRdb's table, rather than the study itself, that gives the V and J calls and clone size. This sample is represented by 25,000 to 35,000 clones; about 16% of them were singletons. The top ten constitute 4.7% of the sample.

Material for sequencing was blood. The chain couples TRBV28 to TRBJ1-2; the D gene identity is not certain. This TCR was sampled from a female donor with papillary thyroid cancer or a benign thyroid nodule (not recorded which). Some clones in this sample may be carry-over from other donors' samples. The CDR3 protein sequence reads: CASSFIGRATYGYTF. The DNA sequence is as follows: TGTGCCAGCAGTTTCATAGGAAGGGCTACCTATGGCTACACCTTC.